These T cell receptor beta chains were read from a single sample in a study of shared T cell receptors in the human thymus. TCRdb's table, derived via immunoSEQ multiplex PCR, lists solely in-frame clones and lacks some. The data contain 540,000 or so clones, around 82% of them singletons. These data were also filed under a second study, of human thymus T cells.

The sequencing sample was made of thymocytes. The receptors stem from a boy under two years old with a congenital heart defect. CDR3s include the opening cysteine and the closing phenylalanine or tryptophan. Each record gives: clone size, D gene, V gene, J gene, CDR3 protein, CDR3 DNA. D genes are given only for firm matches. Only some rows state a clone size, as once, few, many or a class for expanded clones.

>NA|TRBD1|TRBV30|TRBJ2-7
CAWSLPGQAITYEQYF
TGTGCCTGGAGTCTTCCGGGACAGGCGATAACCTACGAGCAGTACTTC
>NA|NA|TRBV28|TRBJ1-5
CASRYFDRQQPAYRQGNQPQHF
TGTGCCAGCAGGTATTTCGACCGACAACAACCCGCGTATCGACAGGGCAATCAGCCCCAGCATTTT
>NA|TRBD2|TRBV5-1|TRBJ2-3
CASSLARASGSVTDTQYF
TGCGCCAGCAGCTTGGCCCGTGCTAGCGGTTCTGTCACAGATACGCAGTATTTT
>NA|NA|TRBV18|TRBJ2-7
CASSPRVLNEQYF
TGTGCCAGCTCCCCGAGAGTGCTCAACGAGCAGTACTTC
>NA|NA|TRBV4-3|TRBJ2-5
CASSHMTGLQETQYF
TGCGCCAGCAGTCATATGACTGGCCTCCAAGAGACCCAGTACTTC
>NA|TRBD2|TRBV5-4|TRBJ2-7
CASSLEASGYEQYF
TGTGCCAGCAGCTTGGAAGCTAGCGGCTACGAGCAGTACTTC
>NA|NA|TRBV27|TRBJ2-7
CASKEATTYEQYF
TGTGCCAGCAAGGAGGCGACCACCTACGAGCAGTACTTC
>NA|NA|TRBV13|TRBJ1-1
CASSQRQAQNTEAFF
TGTGCCAGCAGCCAACGACAGGCTCAGAACACTGAAGCTTTCTTT
>NA|NA|TRBV4-3|TRBJ1-2
CASSQDGGFYGYTF
TGCGCCAGCAGCCAAGACGGGGGGTTCTATGGCTACACCTTC
>few|TRBD1|TRBV19|TRBJ2-5
CASSTRDRGQETQYF
TGTGCCAGTAGTACCCGGGACAGGGGACAAGAGACCCAGTACTTC